The 26 T cell receptor beta chains below all came from one sample that was sequenced in a study of T cells in Graves' hyperthyroidism and ophthalmopathy. RNA transcripts served as the template for amplifying TCR beta CDR3 regions. The TCR CDR3 first-round RT-PCR relied on the HTBI primer set. TCRdb itself ran the multiplex PCR reads through MiXCR, one entry per CDR3 protein. Here the sample spans under 700,000 distinct CDR3 sequences, approximately 15% being singletons. The sample was blood. These receptors originate from a woman between 18 and 29 years old with Graves' hyperthyroidism.

This clonotype was seen at least ten times. The chain links TRBV12-3 or TRBV12-4 to TRBJ2-7; a possible D gene is TRBD2 (5 bases). This CDR3 contains 13 residues. V lost 8 bases and J lost 0, with 11 bases in between. DNA of the CDR3: TGTGCCAGCCGGGGAGCAGTCTCCTACGAGCAGTACTTC. Its translation: CASRGAVSYEQYF.

This clonotype was recorded at least ten times. The chain carries TRBV7-9 and TRBJ2-3; tentative D call: TRBD2 (5 bases). The CDR3 is 15 amino acids. The V and J ends lost 1 base and 1 base respectively, with 9 bases between them. Germline CDR1 SEHNR, CDR2 FQNEAQ (reference sequence). The CDR3 is CASSLDGLRTDTQYF. Written as DNA, the CDR3 is TGTGCCAGCAGCTTAGATGGACTGCGCACAGATACGCAGTATTTT.

About this clonotype: The junction departs from germline at one end; a sequencing error may be responsible. The genes are TRBV4-3 and TRBJ1-2; D possibly corresponds to TRBD1 (6 bases). Per the germline V gene, CDR1 is LGHNA and CDR2 is YSLEER. The CDR3 is 16 residues long. CDR3 loop: CASSQGWGAANYGYSF. For the CDR3, the DNA is TGCGCCAGCAGCCAAGGGTGGGGGGCTGCTAACTATGGCTACAGCTTC.

The chain combines TRBV29-1 with TRBJ1-6, with D hard to call. V lost 6 bases to trimming and J lost 16 bases, with 16 bases between them. The CDR3 is 11 residues long. Germline-derived CDR1 and CDR2 are SQVTM and ANQGSEA. The CDR3 DNA reads TGCAGCGTGAAGAGGATCCCCCAACTCCACTTT. It is translated as CSVKRIPQLHF.

The chain uses TRBV10-3 and TRBJ2-5, with TRBD1 matching 7 bases. The V segment lost 3 bases and the J segment 3 bases; nucleotides outside the gene matches: 4. CDR1 ENHRY and CDR2 SYGVKD come from the germline V gene. This CDR3 comprises 14 residues. The CDR3 DNA sequence: TGTGCCATCAGTGATCGGGACAGAGAAGAGACCCAGTACTTC. Translating it yields CAISDRDREETQYF.

This clonotype was observed at least ten times. The chain combines TRBV27 with TRBJ2-6, with 7 nucleotides matching TRBD2. Looked up from germline, CDR1 is MNHEY and CDR2 is SMNVEV (reference sequence). The trim removed 1 base at V and 3 bases at J, leaving 0 bases unmatched. CDR3 length: 15 residues. The CDR3 DNA sequence: TGTGCCAGCAGTTTATGGACTAGTGGGGCCAACGTCCTGACTTTC. Its protein is CASSLWTSGANVLTF.

This clonotype was found many times. The genes are TRBV12-3 or TRBV12-4 and TRBJ1-2; the match to TRBD1 covers 8 bases. This CDR3 comprises 13 residues. Trimming removed 5 bases from V and 4 bases from J; junction bases left unmatched: 3. CDR3 DNA: TGTGCCAGCAGTAGGACAGGGTCCTATGGCTACACCTTC. Amino acids: CASSRTGSYGYTF.

This clonotype showed up just a few times. The V call is TRBV4-2, the J call TRBJ1-6, with 9 bases identical to TRBD1. The CDR3 loop spans 19 amino acids. With 4 bases clipped from V and 1 base from J, the junction kept 11 bases outside the gene matches. CDR1 is LGHNA, CDR2 YNFKEQ, per germline. The CDR3 sequence: CASSRGKQGAPSYNSPLHF. The CDR3 region has the DNA TGTGCCAGCAGCCGTGGAAAACAGGGGGCGCCTTCCTATAATTCACCCCTCCACTTT.

This clonotype showed up just a few times. This sequence joins TRBV20-1 and TRBJ2-7, with D unclear. CDR1 DFQATT and CDR2 SNEGSKA come from the germline V gene (reference sequence). There are 13 residues in the CDR3. The V and J ends lost 1 base and 6 bases respectively, with 13 bases between them. As DNA, the CDR3 is TGCAGTGCTAGAGTTATGTCTGACGGCGAGCAGTACTTC. Protein sequence: CSARVMSDGEQYF.

A note on this clonotype: Possible read error: a much larger clone is one base away. The rearrangement links TRBV5-5 to TRBJ2-7, with unresolved D. V lost 9 bases, J lost 0 bases, and 19 bases lay in between. Germline V gives CDR1 SGHKS, CDR2 YYEKEE (reference sequence). The CDR3 extends over 15 amino acids. The CDR3 DNA follows: TGTGCCACTGAGTCGGGTCCTCACCCCTCCTACGAGCAGTACTTC. It codes for CATESGPHPSYEQYF. Full variable domain (outside the CDR3, taken from reference TRBV5-5 and TRBJ2-7): DAGVTQSPTHLIKTRGQQVTLRCSPISGHKSVSWYQQVLGQGPQFIFQYYEKEERGRGNFPDRFSARQFPNYSSELNVNALLLGDSALYLCATESGPHPSYEQYFGPGTRLTVT.

Regarding this clonotype: Being one base from a much bigger clone, this may be a read error. The chain is built from TRBV18 and TRBJ1-1; 7 positions match TRBD1. The CDR3 covers 14 residues. Per the germline V gene, CDR1 is KGHSH and CDR2 is LQKENI. The CDR3 region is CASSPPQGYTKAFF. The CDR3, as DNA: TGTGCCAGCTCACCACCACAGGGGTACACTAAAGCTTTCTTT. Complete variable domain (other parts from reference TRBV18 and TRBJ1-1): NAGVMQNPRHLVRRRGQEARLRCSPMKGHSHVYWYRQLPEEGLKFMVYLQKENIIDESGMPKERFSAEFPKEGPSILRIQQVVRGDSAAYFCASSPPQGYTKAFFGQGTRLTVV.

Ten or more counts support this clonotype. The rearrangement uses TRBV11-2 and TRBJ2-5, with TRBD2 matching over 10 bases. Per germline, CDR1 SGHAT and CDR2 FQNNGV. The trim removed 1 base at V and 4 bases at J, leaving 6 bases unmatched. The length of the CDR3 is 16 residues. CDR3 region: CASSLGSGGAGETQYF. CDR3 in DNA: TGTGCCAGCAGCTTAGGGAGCGGGGGGGCTGGAGAGACCCAGTACTTC.

The rearrangement joins TRBV7-2 to TRBJ2-1; 9 nucleotides line up with TRBD2. CDR1 and CDR2 from the germline V gene are SGHTA and FQGNSA. V was pared by 2 bases and J by 4 bases, with 15 bases of the junction left unmatched. CDR3 size: 19 residues. The CDR3 protein is CASSLRSSGIKNTYNEQFF. CDR3 DNA sequence: TGTGCCAGCAGCTTAAGGTCTAGCGGGATCAAGAATACGTACAATGAGCAGTTCTTC.

V usage is TRBV27 and J usage is TRBJ2-2; 10 bases are shared with TRBD2. The germline gives CDR1 MNHEY, CDR2 SMNVEV (reference sequence). The CDR3 runs to 17 residues. J gave up 4 bases and V 5 bases, and 10 bases lay outside the gene matches. Here the CDR3 DNA reads TGTGCCAGCAGTGGCGTGGGACTAGCGTTTTCCACCGGGGAGCTGTTTTTT. This gives the protein CASSGVGLAFSTGELFF.

This clonotype came up many times. The chain uses TRBV12-3 or TRBV12-4 and TRBJ2-2; D call uncertain. V lost 3 bases and J 4 bases, leaving 9 bases between the germline ends. The CDR3 is 14 amino acids. In DNA form, the CDR3 reads TGTGCCAGCAGTTTCCAAGGCGGCACCGGGGAGCTGTTTTTT. This gives the protein CASSFQGGTGELFF.

The chain links TRBV24-1 to TRBJ2-3, with D possibly TRBD2 on 5 matching bases. In germline, CDR1 is KGHDR, CDR2 SFDVKD. V lost 0 bases to trimming and J lost 2 bases, with 8 bases between them. The CDR3 has 15 residues. The CDR3 DNA reads TGTGCCACCAGTGATTTGGACTACCACACAGATACGCAGTATTTT. Its translation: CATSDLDYHTDTQYF.

CDR3 DNA sequence: TGTGCCAGCAATCGGGACGGGGGAGGCTACACCTTC. It codes for CASNRDGGGYTF. The chain has TRBV2 and TRBJ1-2, with D perhaps matching TRBD1 (5 bases). Germline values: CDR1 SNHLY, CDR2 FYNNEI. This CDR3 spans 12 amino acids. Trimming left V 7 bases short and J 8 bases short, with 14 bases between.

This clonotype appeared a few times. This chain uses TRBV5-4 with TRBJ1-1; 7 bases map to TRBD1. The trim removed 4 bases at V and 1 base at J, leaving 7 bases unmatched. The CDR3 is 15 amino acids. The germline gives CDR1 SGHNT, CDR2 YYREEE (reference sequence). The CDR3 is CASSRRDRWNTEAFF. CDR3 DNA: TGTGCCAGCAGCAGACGGGACAGATGGAACACTGAAGCTTTCTTT.

The gene calls are TRBV7-6 and TRBJ1-3; TRBD1 agrees at 9 bases. The CDR3 length is 16 residues. Per germline, CDR1 SGHVS and CDR2 FNYEAQ. V shed 6 bases and J 4 bases; nucleotides not matched to a gene: 10. The CDR3 nucleotides read TGTGCCAGCAGAAACTCCCTCGGGACAGGGGGAAACACCATATATTTT. Translated: CASRNSLGTGGNTIYF.

This chain joins TRBV7-2 and TRBJ2-2; D gene unclear. This CDR3 has 13 residues. Looked up from germline, CDR1 is SGHTA and CDR2 is FQGNSA. The V gene lost 9 bases and the J gene lost 2 bases, with 10 bases spanning the gap. This CDR3 reads CASWIPNTGELFF. CDR3 nucleotide sequence: TGTGCCAGTTGGATCCCTAACACCGGGGAGCTGTTTTTT.

The rearrangement joins TRBV6-1 to TRBJ1-3; D is uncertain. The CDR3 consists of 15 residues. Trimming pared 5 bases from V and 8 bases from J, leaving 19 bases between. CDR1 and CDR2 from the germline V gene are MNHNS and SASEGT. Here the CDR3 reads CASSRSGSPGDTIYF. In nucleotides, the CDR3 is TGTGCCAGCAGTCGCTCCGGGTCCCCCGGGGACACCATATATTTT.

This clonotype was detected many times. This sequence joins TRBV2 and TRBJ1-5; 7 positions agree with TRBD1. Trimming took 4 bases from V and 5 from J; bases not matched to a gene: 2. This CDR3 is 13 amino acids long. Looked up from germline, CDR1 is SNHLY and CDR2 is FYNNEI. CDR3 DNA: TGTGCCAGCAGTGGTACAGGGGATCAGCCCCAGCATTTT. It is translated as CASSGTGDQPQHF.

J is TRBJ2-5 and V is TRBV28; 7 nucleotides align to TRBD2. The CDR3 runs to 14 residues. V lost 3 bases and J lost 5; bases outside the gene matches: 6. The germline gives CDR1 MDHEN, CDR2 SYDVKM. In DNA, the CDR3 is TGTGCCAGCAGTTTGGGGGGGGTTGGGGAGACCCAGTACTTC. Its protein is CASSLGGVGETQYF.

This clonotype was recorded many times. The V and J genes are TRBV20-1 and TRBJ1-3; D may be TRBD1 (6 bases). Looked up from germline, CDR1 is DFQATT and CDR2 is SNEGSKA (reference sequence). V was clipped by 3 bases and J by 12 bases, with 12 bases between them. The CDR3 is 11 amino acids. CDR3 loop: CSASWGALIYF. The CDR3 DNA follows: TGCAGTGCTAGTTGGGGGGCACTCATATATTTT.

V usage is TRBV6-2 or TRBV6-3 and J usage is TRBJ2-1; 7 nucleotides line up with TRBD1. The CDR3 has 13 amino acids. In germline, CDR1 is MNHEY, CDR2 SVGEGT. V shed 5 bases, J shed 8 bases, and the junction held 6 bases outside the gene matches. The CDR3, as DNA: TGTGCCAGCAGTCCTGGTAGGGGGCATGAGCAGTTCTTC. Its protein is CASSPGRGHEQFF.

This clonotype was seen repeatedly, ten times or more. The rearrangement links TRBV10-3 to TRBJ2-5, with a possible D match to TRBD1 (6 bases). The CDR3 has 14 residues. V was clipped by 4 bases and J by 5 bases, with 14 bases between them. CDR1 and CDR2 (germline): ENHRY, SYGVKD. This CDR3 is CAISANPRGETQYF. The CDR3 nucleotides read TGTGCCATCAGTGCTAACCCGAGGGGGGAGACCCAGTACTTC.